This T cell receptor beta chain was captured by sequencing in a study of response to subunit inactivated influenza vaccine. Overall study findings and caveats: Seasonal influenza vaccination, on each occasion, was suggested by the authors to recruit few new T cells.

To note about this clonotype: Its antigen is unidentified.

TCRdb re-derived calls from the RT-PCR reads in MiXCR, one entry per CDR3 protein. Here the sample spans hundreds of thousands of distinct CDR3 sequences, about 25% being singletons. V was clipped by 4 bases and J by 7 bases, with 17 bases between them. Germline-derived CDR1 and CDR2 are SQVTM and ANQGSEA. The CDR3 sequence is 14 residues long. The origin of this receptor is a man between 45 and 60 years old who received an inactivated influenza vaccine. The input for sequencing was CD4+ T cells sorted from PBMCs, taken roughly 5 days after vaccination. The gene calls are TRBV29-1 and TRBJ1-5; the D gene is possibly TRBD1 (6 bases). The CDR3 reads CSVAGDTSGQPQHF. The CDR3, as DNA: TGCAGCGTTGCGGGGGACACCTCCGGGCAGCCCCAGCATTTT.